This is a list of T cell receptor beta chains from one sample in a study of T cell changes during pregnancy in multiple sclerosis. The table came from immunoSEQ multiplex PCR; TCRdb's copy has only in-frame clones and leaves some out. The sample comprises tens of thousands of clones, approximately 92% of which are singletons, and around 1.3% rests with the top ten. Specimen: peripheral blood. The receptors originated from a female donor with multiple sclerosis, enrolled in a pregnancy study. Both conserved end residues are part of each CDR3. A D gene is named only where the DNA matches it firmly. Not all rows give a size; the values are once, few, many and, for expanded clones, a class.

j_call: TRBJ1-5; clone_size: -; d_call: -; v_call: TRBV5-6; cdr3_aa: CASSSLGGSRSGFNQPQHF; cdr3_nt: TGTGCCAGCAGCTCCCTGGGCGGATCACGGTCTGGTTTTAATCAGCCCCAGCATTTT
j_call: TRBJ1-1; clone_size: -; d_call: -; v_call: TRBV19; cdr3_aa: CASSIGEGRNTEAFF; cdr3_nt: TGTGCCAGTAGTATCGGGGAGGGGCGAAACACTGAAGCTTTCTTT
j_call: TRBJ2-5; clone_size: -; d_call: -; v_call: TRBV28; cdr3_aa: CASSRGIQETQYF; cdr3_nt: TGTGCCAGCAGTCGGGGGATTCAAGAGACCCAGTACTTC
j_call: TRBJ2-2; clone_size: -; d_call: -; v_call: TRBV5-1; cdr3_aa: CASSLGDTYTGELFF; cdr3_nt: TGCGCCAGCAGCTTAGGGGACACCTACACCGGGGAGCTGTTTTTT
j_call: TRBJ1-2; clone_size: -; d_call: -; v_call: TRBV6-1; cdr3_aa: CAAQSGAGYGYTF; cdr3_nt: TGTGCCGCCCAATCCGGGGCCGGTTATGGCTACACCTTC
j_call: TRBJ2-1; clone_size: -; d_call: -; v_call: TRBV27; cdr3_aa: CASSLSSPSYNEQFF; cdr3_nt: TGTGCCAGCAGTTTATCTAGCCCCTCCTACAATGAGCAGTTCTTC
j_call: TRBJ1-4; clone_size: once; d_call: -; v_call: TRBV6-1; cdr3_aa: CASSEATTATNEKLFF; cdr3_nt: TGTGCCAGCAGTGAAGCGACGACAGCAACTAATGAAAAACTGTTTTTT
j_call: TRBJ2-7; clone_size: -; d_call: TRBD2; v_call: TRBV30; cdr3_aa: CAWRAPQTSVVPYEQYF; cdr3_nt: TGTGCCTGGAGGGCCCCTCAGACTAGCGTAGTCCCCTACGAGCAGTACTTC
j_call: TRBJ1-2; clone_size: once; d_call: -; v_call: TRBV6-5; cdr3_aa: CASSESVGGTF; cdr3_nt: TGTGCCAGCAGTGAATCTGTTGGGGGGACCTTC
j_call: TRBJ2-5; clone_size: -; d_call: TRBD1; v_call: TRBV6-6; cdr3_aa: CASSGQRKETQYF; cdr3_nt: TGTGCCAGCTCGGGACAGAGAAAAGAGACCCAGTACTTC
j_call: TRBJ2-1; clone_size: -; d_call: -; v_call: TRBV28; cdr3_aa: CASSTLGVVVGNEQFF; cdr3_nt: TGTGCCAGCAGTACCCTCGGCGTAGTGGTTGGGAATGAGCAGTTCTTC
j_call: TRBJ2-7; clone_size: few; d_call: -; v_call: TRBV2; cdr3_aa: CASIYWGSYEQYF; cdr3_nt: TGTGCCAGCATCTACTGGGGGTCCTACGAGCAGTACTTC
j_call: TRBJ2-5; clone_size: once; d_call: -; v_call: TRBV18; cdr3_aa: CASSNQETQYF; cdr3_nt: TGTGCCAGCTCAAACCAAGAGACCCAGTACTTC
j_call: TRBJ2-2; clone_size: once; d_call: TRBD1; v_call: TRBV30; cdr3_aa: CAWKQGDHTGELFF; cdr3_nt: TGTGCCTGGAAACAGGGGGATCACACCGGGGAGCTGTTTTTT
j_call: TRBJ1-2; clone_size: -; d_call: TRBD1; v_call: TRBV7-2; cdr3_aa: CASSRQGFDGYTF; cdr3_nt: TGTGCCAGCAGCCGACAGGGCTTTGATGGCTACACCTTC